This T cell receptor (beta chain) was found in a study of cytomegalovirus exposure and HLA in healthy donors. Researchers ran the PCR with 60 Vbeta and 13 Jbeta primers. Produced via immunoSEQ multiplex PCR; TCRdb's table is partial and in-frame only. The sample consists of roughly 120,000 clones, 80% of them appearing once. Germline loops: CDR1 LNHDA, CDR2 SQIVND (reference sequence). The V end was cut by 1 base, the J end by 0 bases, with 12 bases between. The CDR3 is 16 amino acids. This TCR derives from a man aged 30 to 45 in good health and CMV-seronegative. The sequenced material came from PBMCs. The chain links TRBV19 to TRBJ1-1; no clear D gene. The CDR3 loop reads CASSIALFFMNTEAFF. Here the CDR3 DNA reads TGTGCCAGTAGTATAGCCCTCTTTTTTATGAACACTGAAGCTTTCTTT.